These 27 T cell receptor beta chains were all obtained from the same sample, sequenced in a study of blood T cell repertoires in COVID-19. Assay: immunoSEQ multiplex PCR; the TCRdb copy retains only in-frame clones and omits some. The table includes roughly 70,000 clones, roughly nine tenths detected once. Input material: peripheral blood. The receptors derive from a man older than 75 with acute or convalescent COVID-19.

V and J are TRBV5-1 and TRBJ2-7, with D perhaps matching TRBD2 (5 bases). CDR3 size: 15 residues. The V end was cut by 4 bases, the J end by 4 bases, with 18 bases between. Germline CDR1 SGHRS, CDR2 YFSETQ. The CDR3 DNA sequence: TGCGCCAGCAGCGGAATGGACTCAGAAACATACGAGCAGTACTTC. Its translation: CASSGMDSETYEQYF.

The chain carries TRBV5-4 and TRBJ1-4; D ambiguous. The CDR3 has 14 amino acids. Per the germline V gene, CDR1 is SGHNT and CDR2 is YYREEE (reference sequence). V lost 0 bases and J lost 8, with 11 bases in between. The CDR3 sequence is CASSLGKAGEKLFF. CDR3 DNA: TGTGCCAGCAGCTTGGGGAAGGCCGGGGAAAAACTGTTTTTT.

Of note for this clone: This sample includes further DNA sequences coding for the same CDR3. V is TRBV29-1 and J is TRBJ1-1; D unresolved. Per the germline V gene, CDR1 is SQVTM and CDR2 is ANQGSEA. CDR3 length: 12 residues. V shed 4 bases and J shed 3 bases, with 9 bases lying between them. As DNA, the CDR3 is TGCAGCGTTGCTGGCGGGGACACTGAAGCTTTCTTT. It specifies CSVAGGDTEAFF.

The rearrangement links TRBV27 to TRBJ2-1, with 9 bases matching TRBD1. CDR1 and CDR2 (germline): MNHEY, SMNVEV (reference sequence). The CDR3 extends over 16 amino acids. V shed 5 bases and J 8 bases; nucleotides not matched to a gene: 13. CDR3 in amino acids: CASSPRQGGSGHEQFF. CDR3 nucleotides: TGTGCCAGCAGTCCCCGACAGGGGGGTTCAGGTCATGAGCAGTTCTTC.

This clone occurred a few times. This chain uses TRBV5-4 with TRBJ2-7, with TRBD1 matching over 11 bases. Germline values: CDR1 SGHNT, CDR2 YYREEE (reference sequence). CDR3 length equals 16 residues. V shed 4 bases and J 0 bases; nucleotides not matched to a gene: 6. The CDR3 nucleotides are TGTGCCAGCAGCCCCCGGACAGGGGGCTCCTCCTACGAGCAGTACTTC. The encoded protein is CASSPRTGGSSYEQYF.

The rearrangement links TRBV19 to TRBJ1-1; no clear D. This CDR3 is 14 amino acids long. The V end lost 2 bases, the J end lost 5 bases, and 12 bases lay between the germline ends. Germline V CDR1 and CDR2: LNHDA, SQIVND (reference sequence). In DNA, the CDR3 is TGTGCCAGTAGTATATTACACTCCGGGACTGAAGCTTTCTTT. Translated: CASSILHSGTEAFF.

The chain joins TRBV7-3 to TRBJ2-1; 9 bases agree with TRBD1. J was trimmed by 0 bases and V by 5 bases; bases with no gene match: 5. The CDR3 covers 16 residues. From germline, CDR1 is SGHTA and CDR2 FQGTGA. The CDR3 loop is CASSPGTGSSYNEQFF. The DNA for the CDR3 is TGTGCCAGCAGCCCCGGGACAGGGAGCTCCTACAATGAGCAGTTCTTC.

Turning to this clone: Other DNA sequences in this sample translate to the same CDR3. The rearrangement links TRBV7-9 to TRBJ1-2; 12 bases line up with TRBD1. The CDR3 is 15 amino acids. CDR1 and CDR2 from the germline V gene are SEHNR and FQNEAQ (reference sequence). After removal of 1 base from V and 6 bases from J, the junction contained 3 bases not matched to a gene. The CDR3 spells CASSLGGQGANGYTF. DNA of the CDR3: TGTGCCAGCAGCTTAGGGGGACAGGGGGCTAATGGCTACACCTTC.

The rearrangement uses TRBV27 and TRBJ1-2; D remains ambiguous. V lost 6 bases and J 6 bases, leaving 11 bases between the germline ends. From germline, CDR1 is MNHEY and CDR2 SMNVEV (reference sequence). The CDR3 has 12 residues. CDR3 in DNA: TGTGCCAGCAGGGAGGGTCCCAATGGCTACACCTTC. This encodes CASREGPNGYTF.

The chain has TRBV2 and TRBJ2-3, with 8 bases fitting TRBD1. The CDR3 sequence is 14 residues long. Unmatched junction bases numbered 3, after V lost 3 bases and J lost 4 bases. Germline V gives CDR1 SNHLY, CDR2 FYNNEI. CDR3 amino acids: CASSEDREPDTQYF. The CDR3 DNA is TGTGCCAGCAGTGAGGACAGGGAACCAGATACGCAGTATTTT.

V usage is TRBV4-1 and J usage is TRBJ2-2; tentatively, D is TRBD2 (6 bases). Per germline, CDR1 MGHRA and CDR2 YSYEKL. The germline V and J ends were trimmed by 1 base and 6 bases, with 18 bases remaining between them. This CDR3 has 17 amino acids. The CDR3 DNA follows: TGCGCCAGCAGCCAAGTCGGAGGGCCGGCTCGCCCCGGGGAGCTGTTTTTT. Translated: CASSQVGGPARPGELFF.

The chain couples TRBV5-8 to TRBJ1-5, with D possibly TRBD1 on 6 matching bases. The V gene's germline CDR1 is SGHTS and CDR2 YDEGEE. The V end lost 4 bases, the J end lost 7 bases, and 12 bases lay between the germline ends. The CDR3 is 13 amino acids. The CDR3 nucleotides read TGTGCCAGCAGCCCAGGGGCGGGCCAGCCCCAGCATTTT. As protein: CASSPGAGQPQHF.

The chain is built from TRBV5-1 and TRBJ1-4, with a possible D match to TRBD1 (6 bases). Trimming took 1 base from V and 7 from J, leaving 17 bases between them. Germline V gene sequence: CDR1 SGHRS, CDR2 YFSETQ. The CDR3 has 16 amino acids. The CDR3: CASSLQAGGAAEKLFF. In DNA form, the CDR3 reads TGCGCCAGCAGCTTGCAGGCCGGGGGGGCAGCTGAAAAACTGTTTTTT.

The chain uses TRBV27 and TRBJ2-5; possibly TRBD1 for D (5 bases). The CDR3 is made up of 13 amino acids. Trimming removed 4 bases at V and 0 bases at J, with 6 bases between. Germline V CDR1 and CDR2: MNHEY, SMNVEV (reference sequence). The CDR3 reads CASSSGNQETQYF. Here the CDR3 DNA reads TGTGCCAGCAGTTCAGGGAACCAAGAGACCCAGTACTTC.

The table lists this clone with a few counts. This sequence joins TRBV6-2 or TRBV6-3 and TRBJ1-2, with 7 bases lining up with TRBD1. Germline trimming cut 4 bases from V and 8 bases from J; bases unmatched to any gene: 16. This CDR3 region has 16 residues. Germline values: CDR1 MNHEY, CDR2 SVGEGT. The CDR3 loop is CASSSRYRGPPRGYTF. The CDR3 DNA follows: TGTGCCAGCAGTTCCCGATACAGGGGACCTCCGCGCGGCTACACCTTC.

Only a few counts were recorded for this clone. The chain joins TRBV5-1 to TRBJ1-1, with D uncertain. The CDR3 runs 14 residues. V was shortened by 3 bases and J by 0 bases, with 9 bases between the two germline ends. Germline V gene data show CDR1 as SGHRS and CDR2 as YFSETQ. CDR3 bases: TGCGCCAGCAGCTCACGGGAGTTGAACACTGAAGCTTTCTTT. The encoded protein is CASSSRELNTEAFF.

This chain connects TRBV21-1 to TRBJ1-3. TRBV21-1 has pseudogene status. The CDR3 runs to 15 residues. The CDR3 sequence: CASGETPLSGNTIYF. The CDR3 DNA reads TGTGCCAGCGGGGAGACACCTCTCTCTGGAAACACCATATATTTT.

The genes are TRBV10-3 and TRBJ2-7; 10 bases align to TRBD1. The trim removed 2 bases at V and 2 bases at J, leaving 3 bases unmatched. This CDR3 has 15 residues. In germline, CDR1 is ENHRY, CDR2 SYGVKD. As DNA, the CDR3 is TGTGCCATCAGTGAGCAAGGGACAGGGGCCTACGAGCAGTACTTC. Residues: CAISEQGTGAYEQYF.

The chain joins TRBV3-1 (or the pseudogene TRBV3-2) to TRBJ1-1, with 9 bases aligning to TRBD1. With V trimmed by 7 bases and J by 8 bases, 5 bases remained unmatched. The length of the CDR3 is 12 residues. CDR1 LGHDT and CDR2 YNNKEL come from the germline V gene (reference sequence). In nucleotides, the CDR3 is TGTGCCAGCAATCTAGGACAGGGGGAAGCTTTCTTT. Its protein is CASNLGQGEAFF.

CDR3 sequence (DNA): TGCAGCTTCGGTGGGAGCGAGAACTATGGCTACACCTTC. Protein: CSFGGSENYGYTF. The chain joins TRBV29-1 to TRBJ1-2; no definite D call. The CDR3 loop spans 13 amino acids. Germline V gene lookup returns CDR1 SQVTM and CDR2 ANQGSEA. V was clipped by 8 bases and J by 2 bases, with 15 bases between them.

This chain uses TRBV5-1 with TRBJ2-4, with TRBD1 as a possible D gene (5 bases). CDR3 size: 13 residues. With 3 bases removed from V and 5 bases from J, the gap between germline ends came to 9 bases. Germline CDR1 is SGHRS and CDR2 is YFSETQ. The CDR3 reads CASSSLTENIQYF. The CDR3 DNA follows: TGCGCCAGCAGCTCCCTGACAGAAAACATTCAGTACTTC.

The genes are TRBV9 and TRBJ2-3, with D tentatively TRBD1 (6 bases). This CDR3 has 13 amino acids. Germline-derived CDR1 and CDR2 are SGDLS and YYNGEE. V was cut by 3 bases and J by 1 base, with 6 bases left in between. The CDR3 region is CASSEGGTDTQYF. The CDR3, as DNA: TGTGCCAGCAGCGAGGGGGGCACAGATACGCAGTATTTT.

V is TRBV6-1 and J is TRBJ2-2; D perhaps matches TRBD1 (5 bases). The CDR3 contains 15 residues. V shed 2 bases and J shed 4 bases, with 11 bases lying between them. Germline lookup yields CDR1 MNHNS and CDR2 SASEGT. The CDR3 DNA follows: TGTGCCAGCAGTGAATACAGGCGTTCCACCGGGGAGCTGTTTTTT. It is translated as CASSEYRRSTGELFF.

This clone was detected only once. The J gene is TRBJ2-6, the V gene TRBV7-8, with 9 nucleotides matching TRBD1. The ends lost 4 bases at V and 4 bases at J; junction bases unmatched: 14. Looked up from germline, CDR1 is SGHVS and CDR2 is FQNEAQ. The CDR3 totals 19 residues. The chain's CDR3 is CASSSPSGTGRPGANVLTF. CDR3 bases: TGTGCCAGCAGCTCCCCCTCCGGGACAGGGCGCCCCGGGGCCAACGTCCTGACTTTC.

The chain has TRBV2 and TRBJ1-6; D is undetermined. CDR1 SNHLY and CDR2 FYNNEI come from the germline V gene. Trimming stripped 5 bases from V and 7 bases from J, with 15 bases between. This CDR3 has 15 residues. For the CDR3, the DNA is TGTGCCAGCAGTTTCCTTGAAGAGGGCAATTCACCCCTCCACTTT. Its translation: CASSFLEEGNSPLHF.

This chain uses TRBV12-3 or TRBV12-4 with TRBJ2-7; no reliable D call. This CDR3 region has 13 residues. V was shortened by 6 bases and J by 5 bases, with 14 bases between the two germline ends. CDR3 protein: CASSSGSPNEQYF. CDR3 DNA sequence: TGTGCCAGCAGCTCCGGGTCCCCCAACGAGCAGTACTTC.

The genes are TRBV19 and TRBJ1-5, with a possible D match to TRBD1 (5 bases). Trimming pared 3 bases from V and 4 bases from J, leaving 10 bases between. This CDR3 spans 14 amino acids. The V gene's germline CDR1 is LNHDA and CDR2 SQIVND (reference sequence). CDR3 DNA sequence: TGTGCCAGTAGTATGGGACGGGAGAATCAGCCCCAGCATTTT. Translated, it gives CASSMGRENQPQHF.